This entry lists 16 T cell receptor beta chains sequenced from one sample in a study of T cell responses to AZD1222 COVID-19 vaccine. Libraries were prepared by immunoSEQ multiplex PCR; TCRdb keeps only in-frame clonotypes and omits some of them. The sample consists of 75,000 to 100,000 clones, roughly 92% of them appearing once. Specimen: peripheral blood, collected on day 0 of AZD1222 vaccination. These receptors were taken from an adult in good health.

The chain employs TRBV6-1 and TRBJ1-1; tentative D call: TRBD1 (6 bases). The CDR3 spans 15 residues. The ends were cut back, 1 base at V and 3 bases at J, with 12 bases in the middle. Germline lookup yields CDR1 MNHNS and CDR2 SASEGT. The CDR3 here is CASSEVPRGDTEAFF. CDR3 coding DNA: TGTGCCAGCAGTGAAGTTCCCAGGGGAGACACTGAAGCTTTCTTT.

The V and J genes are TRBV5-8 and TRBJ1-6, with 9 bases identical to TRBD1. The CDR3 contains 16 residues. V shed 0 bases and J 10 bases; nucleotides not matched to a gene: 8. Germline lookup yields CDR1 SGHTS and CDR2 YDEGEE. The CDR3 sequence is CASSLVGGQGGSPLHF. CDR3 sequence (DNA): TGTGCCAGCAGCTTGGTGGGGGGACAGGGCGGCTCACCCCTCCACTTT.

This clone has only one observation. The gene calls are TRBV6-2 or TRBV6-3 and TRBJ2-2; the D gene could be TRBD1 or TRBD2 (7 bases each). The CDR3 runs to 18 residues. The V gene's germline CDR1 is MNHEY and CDR2 SVGEGT. Trimming pared 1 base from V and 3 bases from J, leaving 18 bases between. This chain's CDR3 is CASSYFRGRAWDTGELFF. CDR3 sequence (DNA): TGTGCCAGCAGTTACTTCAGGGGGAGGGCTTGGGACACCGGGGAGCTGTTTTTT.

The chain recombines TRBV4-3 with TRBJ1-1; D remains unclear. Looked up from germline, CDR1 is LGHNA and CDR2 is YSLEER. The ends were cut back, 0 bases at V and 1 base at J, with 6 bases in the middle. The CDR3 loop spans 14 amino acids. The CDR3 DNA reads as TGCGCCAGCAGCCAAGATTGGGGGAACACTGAAGCTTTCTTT. It encodes CASSQDWGNTEAFF.

V gene TRBV5-4 combines with J gene TRBJ1-2; 8 bases agree with TRBD1. The CDR3 is made up of 14 amino acids. The germline V gene encodes CDR1 SGHNT and CDR2 YYREEE (reference sequence). V gave up 6 bases and J gave up 3 bases; unmatched junction bases: 7. The CDR3, as DNA: TGTGCCAGCATTGACAGGGGAGGGTACTATGGCTACACCTTC. Protein product: CASIDRGGYYGYTF.

The gene calls are TRBV28 and TRBJ1-1; 7 nucleotides match TRBD1. CDR1 is MDHEN, CDR2 SYDVKM, per germline. V was clipped by 4 bases and J by 4 bases; unmatched bases: 6. CDR3 length: 14 amino acids. The CDR3 reads CASSSGQRTTEAFF. In DNA form, the CDR3 reads TGTGCCAGCAGTTCGGGACAGCGTACCACTGAAGCTTTCTTT.

This rearrangement joins TRBV2 to TRBJ1-2; the D gene is possibly TRBD1 (5 bases). Per the germline V gene, CDR1 is SNHLY and CDR2 is FYNNEI. This CDR3 has 11 amino acids. The V gene lost 3 bases and the J gene lost 6 bases, with 5 bases spanning the gap. The CDR3 region is CASSDRDGYTF. In DNA form, the CDR3 reads TGTGCCAGCAGTGACAGGGATGGCTACACCTTC.

The chain links TRBV6-4 to TRBJ1-1; 11 bases map to TRBD1. The germline gives CDR1 MRHNA, CDR2 SNTAGT. After removal of 5 bases from V and 1 base from J, the junction contained 12 bases not matched to a gene. The CDR3 is 18 residues long. CDR3 nucleotide sequence: TGTGCCAGCAGTCGGGATTGGACAGGGGGCGCCCAGAACACTGAAGCTTTCTTT. As protein: CASSRDWTGGAQNTEAFF.

This chain connects TRBV5-6 to TRBJ2-7; 11 bases are shared with TRBD1. The trim removed 0 bases at V and 6 bases at J, leaving 5 bases unmatched. This CDR3 region has 15 residues. Germline V CDR1 and CDR2: SGHDT, YYEEEE. CDR3 in DNA: TGTGCCAGCAGCTTGGTTAGGACAGGGGGCGGCGAGCAGTACTTC. This gives the protein CASSLVRTGGGEQYF.

V gene TRBV19 combines with J gene TRBJ1-5, with D tentatively TRBD1 (6 bases). The CDR3 consists of 16 residues. Germline V gene lookup returns CDR1 LNHDA and CDR2 SQIVND (reference sequence). V lost 4 bases, J lost 0 bases, and 13 bases lay in between. The CDR3 is CASSTTQGYSNQPQHF. The CDR3 DNA follows: TGTGCCAGTAGTACGACTCAGGGGTATAGCAATCAGCCCCAGCATTTT.

The chain is built from TRBV19 and TRBJ2-3, with D hard to call. The CDR3 extends over 16 amino acids. The V gene's germline CDR1 is LNHDA and CDR2 SQIVND (reference sequence). The V end lost 5 bases, the J end lost 0 bases, and 15 bases lay between the germline ends. The CDR3 bases are TGTGCCAGTAGTCCAGGACGAGGTACTAGCACAGATACGCAGTATTTT. It is translated as CASSPGRGTSTDTQYF.

This clone was seen once. The rearrangement links TRBV18 to TRBJ1-1; TRBD1 might be the D (6 bases). V dropped 0 bases and J dropped 3 bases, with 14 bases sitting between them. The CDR3 extends over 16 amino acids. Germline V gene data show CDR1 as KGHSH and CDR2 as LQKENI. The CDR3 nucleotides are TGTGCCAGCTCACCACCTTCAACAGGGTTGGACACTGAAGCTTTCTTT. It is translated as CASSPPSTGLDTEAFF.

As to this clone: The junction shows a germline mismatch at one end, possibly a read error. The rearrangement joins TRBV7-7 to TRBJ2-3; D could derive from TRBD1 or TRBD2 (5 bases each). This CDR3 is 15 amino acids long. Germline V gene sequence: CDR1 SSHAT, CDR2 FNYEAQ (reference sequence). The chain's CDR3 is CASSPQGLGTSTQYF. The CDR3 DNA reads TGTGCTAGCAGCCCCCAAGGTTTGGGGACCTCTACGCAGTATTTT.

The gene calls are TRBV19 and TRBJ1-1; weak D call: TRBD1 (6 bases). The CDR3 consists of 15 residues. In germline, CDR1 is LNHDA, CDR2 SQIVND (reference sequence). V shed 3 bases and J shed 3 bases, with 14 bases lying between them. The CDR3 nucleotides read TGTGCCAGTAGTATCAGGGGCGCAATGTACACTGAAGCTTTCTTT. Its translation is CASSIRGAMYTEAFF.

V gene TRBV5-1 combines with J gene TRBJ2-2; D may be TRBD2 (5 bases). Per germline, CDR1 SGHRS and CDR2 YFSETQ. V lost 0 bases, J lost 2 bases, and 5 bases lay in between. This CDR3 is 14 amino acids long. Written as DNA, the CDR3 is TGCGCCAGCAGCTTGGCTAGCAACACCGGGGAGCTGTTTTTT. It translates to CASSLASNTGELFF.

J is TRBJ1-1 and V is TRBV6-5, with 9 positions matching TRBD1. V gave up 2 bases and J gave up 4 bases; unmatched junction bases: 5. CDR1 MNHEY and CDR2 SVGAGI come from the germline V gene. There are 15 residues in the CDR3. CDR3 nucleotide sequence: TGTGCCAGCAGTTACCGGACAGGGGCGGCCACTGAAGCTTTCTTT. Translating it yields CASSYRTGAATEAFF.